A selection of T cell receptor beta chains follows, all from one sample in a study of human T cells and chemical hapten exposure. In TCRdb, the RACE reads were re-called with MiXCR into one record per CDR3 protein. The sample has approximately 370,000 distinct CDR3 sequences; 4.5% to 5.5% are singletons. The sample here was whole blood, taken in connection with sensitization to the hapten diphenylcyclopropenone (DPC). The origin of the receptors is a woman under 30 with alopecia areata. Some clones in this sample may be carry-over from other donors' samples. CDR3s include the opening cysteine and the closing phenylalanine or tryptophan. The D gene is left open where the match is weak. Some rows have no size entry. The others give once, few or many, or a class for an expanded clone.

clone_size	d_call	v_call	j_call	cdr3_aa	cdr3_nt
many	NA	TRBV18	TRBJ2-3	CASSPPRRGGGTDTQYF	TGTGCCAGCTCACCACCGAGAAGGGGGGGCGGCACAGATACGCAGTATTTT
many	NA	TRBV6-5	TRBJ1-1	CASSRGRDTEAFF	TGTGCCAGCAGCCGGGGTCGGGACACTGAAGCTTTCTTT
few	NA	TRBV14	TRBJ2-5	CASSQGTGETQYF	TGTGCCAGCAGCCAAGGGACCGGAGAGACCCAGTACTTC
NA	NA	TRBV2	TRBJ1-3	CASSETASRSGNTIYF	TGTGCCAGCAGTGAAACGGCTAGCCGCTCTGGAAACACCATATATTTT
few	NA	TRBV7-9	TRBJ1-1	CASSSGQGVPEAFF	TGTGCCAGCAGCTCTGGCCAGGGAGTCCCTGAAGCTTTCTTT
few	NA	TRBV4-3	TRBJ2-7	CASSQDYLYEQYF	TGCGCCAGCAGCCAAGATTACCTGTACGAGCAGTACTTC
many	TRBD2	TRBV7-3	TRBJ2-1	CASSLDPLAGGRREQFF	TGTGCCAGCAGCTTGGACCCCTTAGCGGGGGGGCGACGGGAGCAGTTCTTC
NA	NA	TRBV20-1	TRBJ2-1	CSARDRMSDSYNEQFF	TGCAGTGCTAGAGATAGAATGAGTGACTCCTACAATGAGCAGTTCTTC
many	NA	TRBV29-1	TRBJ2-1	CSVEPSARRDEQFF	TGCAGCGTTGAACCGTCGGCGAGGCGCGATGAGCAGTTCTTC
many	NA	TRBV24-1	TRBJ2-1	CATSAGGNEQFF	TGTGCCACCAGTGCGGGCGGGAATGAGCAGTTCTTC
many	NA	TRBV4-3	TRBJ1-1	CASSQELTTEAFF	TGCGCCAGCAGCCAAGAGTTGACCACTGAAGCTTTCTTT
few	NA	TRBV12-3/TRBV12-4	TRBJ1-1	CASCSGHKNTEAFF	TGTGCCAGCTGCTCGGGACACAAGAACACTGAAGCTTTCTTT
NA	TRBD2	TRBV4-1	TRBJ2-1	CASSQGISGGDNEQFF	TGCGCCAGCAGCCAAGGGATTAGCGGGGGGGACAATGAGCAGTTCTTC
few	NA	TRBV20-1	TRBJ1-1	CSADSGRLMNTEAFF	TGCAGTGCCGACTCGGGACGGCTCATGAACACTGAAGCTTTCTTT
NA	NA	TRBV7-9	TRBJ1-1	CASSLVPDEAFF	TGTGCCAGCAGCTTGGTTCCGGACGAAGCTTTCTTT
NA	NA	TRBV3-1	TRBJ1-4	CASSPVTGGIEKLFF	TGTGCCAGCAGCCCTGTGACAGGAGGAATTGAAAAACTGTTTTTT
many	NA	TRBV9	TRBJ1-5	CASSVSFGGNQPQHF	TGTGCCAGCAGCGTCTCCTTTGGCGGCAATCAGCCCCAGCATTTT
NA	NA	TRBV12-3/TRBV12-4	TRBJ2-7	CASSFGGSGDEQYF	TGTGCCAGCAGTTTTGGGGGGTCAGGGGACGAGCAGTACTTC
few	NA	TRBV3-1	TRBJ2-5	CASSQEWATRETQYF	TGTGCCAGCAGCCAAGAATGGGCAACCCGAGAGACCCAGTACTTC
many	NA	TRBV12-3/TRBV12-4	TRBJ2-3	CASSLGLGDTQYF	TGTGCCAGCAGTTTAGGGCTGGGAGATACGCAGTATTTT
many	NA	TRBV7-9	TRBJ2-3	CASSLGGRSASTDTQYF	TGTGCCAGCAGCTTAGGTGGTAGGAGCGCTAGCACAGATACGCAGTATTTT
few	NA	TRBV12-3/TRBV12-4	TRBJ1-4	CASSFAQRGAEKLFF	TGTGCCAGCAGCTTCGCCCAAAGGGGTGCTGAAAAACTGTTTTTT
NA	NA	TRBV12-3/TRBV12-4	TRBJ1-2	CASSLGTQGETF	TGTGCCAGCAGTTTAGGAACGCAGGGCGAAACCTTC
many	TRBD1	TRBV10-3	TRBJ2-7	CAIRPGTGGVEQYF	TGTGCCATCAGACCCGGGACAGGGGGCGTCGAGCAGTACTTC
few	NA	TRBV20-1	TRBJ1-6	CSARDPREGNSPLHF	TGCAGTGCTAGAGACCCCAGGGAGGGCAATTCACCCCTCCACTTT
NA	NA	TRBV4-2	TRBJ1-4	CASSQGKYGEKLFF	TGTGCCAGCAGCCAGGGGAAATATGGTGAAAAACTGTTTTTT
few	NA	TRBV5-8	TRBJ2-5	CASSSGTYQETQYF	TGTGCCAGCAGCTCCGGGACATATCAAGAGACCCAGTACTTC
NA	NA	TRBV4-3	TRBJ2-3	CASSQRRQVKDTQYF	TGCGCCAGCAGCCAAAGGCGGCAGGTCAAAGATACGCAGTATTTT
NA	TRBD2	TRBV7-8	TRBJ2-3	CASSSTSGVDTQYF	TGTGCCAGCAGCTCAACTAGCGGGGTTGATACGCAGTATTTT
NA	TRBD1	TRBV10-3	TRBJ1-2	CAISESAQGNYGYTF	TGTGCCATCAGTGAGTCCGCACAGGGGAACTATGGCTACACCTTC
many	TRBD2	TRBV20-1	TRBJ2-7	CSAPLAGAYEQYF	TGCAGTGCCCCACTAGCGGGGGCTTACGAGCAGTACTTC
few	NA	TRBV28	TRBJ1-6	CASTLANSPLHF	TGTGCCAGCACCCTGGCCAATTCACCCCTCCACTTT
NA	TRBD1	TRBV6-1	TRBJ1-5	CASSEMGQGGPRQPQHF	TGTGCCAGCAGTGAAATGGGACAGGGTGGCCCCAGGCAGCCCCAGCATTTT
NA	NA	TRBV5-1	TRBJ2-7	CASSRDLYEQYF	TGCGCCAGCAGTCGGGACTTGTACGAGCAGTACTTC
many	NA	TRBV20-1	TRBJ1-1	CSATPGSINTEAFF	TGCAGTGCTACCCCAGGGTCCATCAACACTGAAGCTTTCTTT
NA	NA	TRBV6-6	TRBJ2-1	CASSYRTEYNEQFF	TGTGCCAGCAGTTATCGAACAGAATACAATGAGCAGTTCTTC
many	NA	TRBV4-2	TRBJ2-2	CASSQDHPGELFF	TGTGCCAGCAGCCAAGATCATCCCGGGGAGCTGTTTTTT
many	NA	TRBV6-2/TRBV6-3	TRBJ2-3	CASKGLGDTQYF	TGTGCCAGCAAAGGCCTAGGGGATACGCAGTATTTT
many	NA	TRBV28	TRBJ1-6	CASSSRSSPLHF	TGTGCCAGCAGTTCCCGCAGCTCACCCCTCCACTTT
many	NA	TRBV5-1	TRBJ1-1	CASSPRQEVTEAFF	TGCGCCAGCAGCCCAAGACAGGAGGTCACTGAAGCTTTCTTT
NA	NA	TRBV6-6	TRBJ1-1	CASSYFRGGGMNTEAFF	TGTGCCAGCAGTTACTTCCGCGGCGGGGGGATGAACACTGAAGCTTTCTTT
few	TRBD2	TRBV9	TRBJ2-3	CASSVSSGGLDTDTQYF	TGTGCCAGCAGCGTCTCTAGCGGGGGGTTAGACACAGATACGCAGTATTTT
NA	TRBD1	TRBV6-2/TRBV6-3	TRBJ2-3	CASSLPQGRPTDTQYF	TGTGCCAGCAGTCTCCCACAGGGGCGCCCGACAGATACGCAGTATTTT
many	NA	TRBV11-2	TRBJ1-6	CASSLGLAAASSYNSPLHF	TGTGCCAGCAGCCTCGGTTTGGCGGCAGCGAGCTCCTATAATTCACCCCTCCACTTT
few	TRBD2	TRBV12-3/TRBV12-4	TRBJ2-5	CASSRGGEETQYF	TGTGCCAGCAGTCGGGGGGGGGAAGAGACCCAGTACTTC
NA	NA	TRBV4-3	TRBJ1-6	CASSRILSYNSPLHF	TGCGCCAGCAGCCGCATATTGTCCTATAATTCACCCCTCCACTTT
many	TRBD2	TRBV10-3	TRBJ2-2	CAISEPRQLGGAPGELFF	TGTGCCATCAGTGAGCCCCGGCAACTCGGGGGGGCCCCCGGGGAGCTGTTTTTT
few	NA	TRBV2	TRBJ2-1	CASSAEADNEQFF	TGTGCCAGCAGTGCTGAAGCAGATAATGAGCAGTTCTTC
few	NA	TRBV2	TRBJ2-3	CASNRQLTDTQYF	TGTGCCAGCAACCGACAGTTGACAGATACGCAGTATTTT
few	NA	TRBV6-6	TRBJ1-1	CASSYGTSGTEAFF	TGTGCCAGCAGTTACGGCACAAGTGGCACTGAAGCTTTCTTT
NA	NA	TRBV7-9	TRBJ1-6	CASSFGARPAGDRDNSPLHF	TGTGCCAGCAGCTTCGGGGCCCGACCCGCCGGTGACAGAGATAATTCACCCCTCCACTTT
many	TRBD2	TRBV6-5	TRBJ2-1	CASAYSGGAPYNEQFF	TGTGCCAGCGCCTACTCGGGGGGGGCCCCCTACAATGAGCAGTTCTTC
few	NA	TRBV4-3	TRBJ1-1	CASSQEDGDRYTEAFF	TGCGCCAGCAGCCAAGAGGACGGCGATCGGTACACTGAAGCTTTCTTT